These 20 T cell receptor beta chains were sequenced from one sample in a study of blood T cell repertoires in COVID-19. The protocol was immunoSEQ multiplex PCR, while the TCRdb copy is restricted to in-frame clones and leaves out a portion. The sample shows about 23,000 clones, roughly 82% of them seen only once. The specimen sequenced was peripheral blood. Source of these receptors: a human donor with active COVID-19. The donor label of this sample is uncertain.

The chain is built from TRBV28 and TRBJ1-1; maybe TRBD1 (6 bases). Germline V gives CDR1 MDHEN, CDR2 SYDVKM. Trimming pared 5 bases from V and 0 bases from J, leaving 13 bases between. The CDR3 has 15 residues. CDR3 amino acids: CASSPRGAMNTEAFF. DNA for the CDR3: TGTGCCAGCAGTCCCCGGGGGGCAATGAACACTGAAGCTTTCTTT. The full variable domain, in which reference TRBV28 and TRBJ1-1 provide the parts outside the CDR3, is DVKVTQSSRYLVKRTGEKVFLECVQDMDHENMFWYRQDPGLGLRLIYFSYDVKMKEKGDIPEGYSVSREKKERFSLILESASTNQTSMYLCASSPRGAMNTEAFFGQGTRLTVV.

V is TRBV6-5 and J is TRBJ2-3; 8 bases map to TRBD2. The germline CDR1 and CDR2 sequences are MNHEY and SVGAGI. The CDR3 runs 14 residues. Trimming cost V 8 bases and J 1 base; bases outside gene matches: 5. CDR3 nucleotide sequence: TGTGCCAGCGGACTAGCAAGGGGCACAGATACGCAGTATTTT. This sequence encodes CASGLARGTDTQYF.

This rearrangement joins TRBV5-4 to TRBJ1-2, with 8 bases matching TRBD1. Germline CDR1 SGHNT, CDR2 YYREEE (reference sequence). The V and J ends lost 5 bases and 5 bases, in that order; junction bases with no gene match: 14. This CDR3 is 16 amino acids long. CDR3 sequence reads: CASSHQRPDRDYGYTF. DNA for the CDR3: TGTGCCAGCAGTCACCAGCGGCCGGACAGGGATTATGGCTACACCTTC.

This rearrangement joins TRBV24-1 to TRBJ1-4; 8 nucleotides agree with TRBD1. Germline V gives CDR1 KGHDR, CDR2 SFDVKD. There are 13 residues in the CDR3. V lost 7 bases and J lost 6; bases outside the gene matches: 3. CDR3: CATSTGGDEKLFF. The CDR3 DNA reads TGTGCCACCAGCACAGGGGGAGATGAAAAACTGTTTTTT.

The V and J genes are TRBV7-3 and TRBJ2-5; D uncertain. In germline, CDR1 is SGHTA, CDR2 FQGTGA. The CDR3 runs 14 residues. With 3 bases removed from V and 5 bases from J, the gap between germline ends came to 13 bases. The CDR3 region has the DNA TGTGCCAGCAGCTTGGGTGGAGACCTGGAGACCCAGTACTTC. Its translation is CASSLGGDLETQYF.

V is TRBV5-1 and J is TRBJ2-3; TRBD2 matches 8 bases. The CDR3 is 14 residues long. The germline CDR1 and CDR2 sequences are SGHRS and YFSETQ. The ends lost 3 bases at V and 0 bases at J; junction bases unmatched: 0. The CDR3: CASSSGGSTDTQYF. The CDR3 coding sequence is TGCGCCAGCAGCTCGGGAGGGAGCACAGATACGCAGTATTTT.

The chain recombines TRBV6-5 with TRBJ2-7; a possible D gene is TRBD1 (6 bases). CDR3 length equals 14 residues. V was cut by 8 bases and J by 0 bases, with 14 bases left in between. The germline V gene has CDR1 MNHEY and CDR2 SVGAGI. For the CDR3, the DNA is TGTGCCAGCTCAACAGGGATACCCTCCTACGAGCAGTACTTC. Protein product: CASSTGIPSYEQYF.

The chain employs TRBV11-3 and TRBJ1-3; D not resolved. The ends were cut back, 3 bases at V and 0 bases at J, with 9 bases in the middle. CDR3 length equals 15 residues. Germline V CDR1 and CDR2: SGHNT, YENEEA. CDR3 sequence reads: CASSFTAFSGNTIYF. CDR3 in DNA: TGTGCCAGCAGCTTCACAGCCTTCTCTGGAAACACCATATATTTT.

The chain joins TRBV5-1 to TRBJ2-7; 9 nucleotides match TRBD2. V lost 0 bases and J lost 5; bases outside the gene matches: 6. Germline values: CDR1 SGHRS, CDR2 YFSETQ. The CDR3 is 15 amino acids. The CDR3 coding sequence is TGCGCCAGCAGCTTGGTTGCGGGAGGGCCCGACGAGCAGTACTTC. The encoded protein is CASSLVAGGPDEQYF.

The V gene is TRBV19, the J gene TRBJ1-2, with 9 nucleotides matching TRBD1. Looked up from germline, CDR1 is LNHDA and CDR2 is SQIVND (reference sequence). The CDR3 length is 15 residues. Unmatched junction bases numbered 8, after V lost 5 bases and J lost 4 bases. Here the CDR3 DNA reads TGTGCCAGTAGTTTAGGACAGGGGAGGGGCTATGGCTACACCTTC. Translating gives CASSLGQGRGYGYTF.

The CDR3 DNA follows: TGTGCCAGCAGCCAAGCTAGCGGGAGGATATATGGTGAGACCCAGTACTTC. As protein: CASSQASGRIYGETQYF. The genes are TRBV14 and TRBJ2-5; TRBD2 matches at 11 bases. The V segment lost 1 base and the J segment 5 bases; nucleotides outside the gene matches: 9. The CDR3 totals 17 residues. Germline V gene lookup returns CDR1 SGHDN and CDR2 FVKESK. Together with reference TRBV14 and TRBJ2-5, the CDR3 gives the full variable domain: EAGVTQFPSHSVIEKGQTVTLRCDPISGHDNLYWYRRVMGKEIKFLLHFVKESKQDESGMPNNRFLAERTGGTYSTLKVQPAELEDSGVYFCASSQASGRIYGETQYFGPGTRLLVL.

The chain couples TRBV5-1 to TRBJ2-2; a possible D gene is TRBD1 (6 bases). This CDR3 contains 16 residues. The V end was cut by 0 bases, the J end by 0 bases, with 9 bases between. CDR1 and CDR2 (germline): SGHRS, YFSETQ. In nucleotides, the CDR3 is TGCGCCAGCAGCTTGGACAGGGCCCCGAACACCGGGGAGCTGTTTTTT. This translates into CASSLDRAPNTGELFF.

This CDR3 reads CASSYPPNSFIDEQFF. The CDR3 DNA is TGTGCCAGCAGTTACCCGCCGAACTCATTTATCGATGAGCAGTTCTTC. This chain joins TRBV6-2 or TRBV6-3 and TRBJ2-1; D unresolved. V lost 2 bases to trimming and J lost 8 bases, with 19 bases between them. The germline gives CDR1 MNHEY, CDR2 SVGEGT. The CDR3 length is 16 residues.

This chain's CDR3 is CASREGGGEQYF. DNA of the CDR3: TGTGCCAGCAGGGAGGGAGGGGGCGAGCAGTACTTC. This chain links TRBV6-5 with TRBJ2-7; D may be TRBD2 (7 bases). Trimming cost V 6 bases and J 6 bases, with 12 bases left between them. CDR1 is MNHEY, CDR2 SVGAGI, per germline. This CDR3 spans 12 amino acids.

The chain combines TRBV28 with TRBJ2-7; TRBD1 matches at 7 bases. This CDR3 is 13 amino acids long. J was trimmed by 12 bases and V by 2 bases; bases with no gene match: 10. The germline gives CDR1 MDHEN, CDR2 SYDVKM. The CDR3 DNA reads TGTGCCAGCAGTTTAAGTGGGGGCAGGACAGGGTACTTC. Encoded protein: CASSLSGGRTGYF.

This rearrangement joins TRBV2 to TRBJ2-1; a weak D match, TRBD2 (6 bases). The CDR3 runs to 13 residues. CDR1 is SNHLY and CDR2 is FYNNEI in the germline V gene. Deletions cut 6 bases from V and 5 bases from J, with 11 bases between. For the CDR3, the DNA is TGTGCCAGCAGCTTGGGACTTAACAATGAGCAGTTCTTC. This encodes CASSLGLNNEQFF.

The chain employs TRBV2 and TRBJ2-5; 10 bases are shared with TRBD1. V shed 4 bases and J 1 base; nucleotides not matched to a gene: 3. Germline CDR1 is SNHLY and CDR2 is FYNNEI. This CDR3 has 15 amino acids. CDR3 protein: CASSVRDRGQETQYF. The CDR3 coding sequence is TGTGCCAGCAGTGTCCGGGACAGGGGCCAAGAGACCCAGTACTTC.

The chain recombines TRBV28 with TRBJ2-7, with D perhaps TRBD2 (6 bases). Trimming took off 7 bases at V and 1 base at J, with 17 bases between the two ends. Germline CDR1 and CDR2: MDHEN and SYDVKM. CDR3 size: 15 residues. Written as DNA, the CDR3 is TGTGCCAGCACCCCCATCCAGGGACTGTCCTACGAGCAGTACTTC. The encoded protein is CASTPIQGLSYEQYF.

CDR3 bases: TGTGCCAGCAGCAAGACAAGGGCTAGCGGGCCGAACTTTCAAGAGACCCAGTACTTC. The encoded protein is CASSKTRASGPNFQETQYF. The V and J genes are TRBV21-1 and TRBJ2-5; the table's D call, TRBD2, was not checked against the DNA. TRBV21-1 is a known pseudogene. This CDR3 region has 19 residues.

A single count supports this clone. The chain carries TRBV7-2 and TRBJ2-5; 12 bases align to TRBD2. With 5 bases clipped from V and 5 bases from J, the junction kept 9 bases outside the gene matches. This CDR3 region has 16 residues. Germline V CDR1 and CDR2: SGHTA, FQGNSA. CDR3 DNA: TGTGCCAGCAGCCCCACTAGCGGGAGGACCGGGGAGACCCAGTACTTC. This sequence encodes CASSPTSGRTGETQYF.